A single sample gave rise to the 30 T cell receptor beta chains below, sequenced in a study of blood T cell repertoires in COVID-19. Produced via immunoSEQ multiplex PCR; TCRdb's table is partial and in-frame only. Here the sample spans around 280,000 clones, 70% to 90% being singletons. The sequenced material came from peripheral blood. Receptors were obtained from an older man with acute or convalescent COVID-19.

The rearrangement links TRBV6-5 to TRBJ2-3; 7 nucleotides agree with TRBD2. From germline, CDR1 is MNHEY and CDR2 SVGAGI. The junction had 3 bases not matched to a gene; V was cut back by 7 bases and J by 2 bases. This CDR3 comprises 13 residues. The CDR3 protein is CASKLANTDTQYF. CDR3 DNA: TGTGCCAGCAAACTAGCGAACACAGATACGCAGTATTTT.

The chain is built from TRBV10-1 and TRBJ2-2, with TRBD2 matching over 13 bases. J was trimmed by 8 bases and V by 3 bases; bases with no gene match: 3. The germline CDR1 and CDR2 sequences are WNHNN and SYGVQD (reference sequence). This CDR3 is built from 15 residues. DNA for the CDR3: TGCGCCAGCAGTGACGGGACTAGCGGGACAGGGGAGCTGTTTTTT. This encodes CASSDGTSGTGELFF.

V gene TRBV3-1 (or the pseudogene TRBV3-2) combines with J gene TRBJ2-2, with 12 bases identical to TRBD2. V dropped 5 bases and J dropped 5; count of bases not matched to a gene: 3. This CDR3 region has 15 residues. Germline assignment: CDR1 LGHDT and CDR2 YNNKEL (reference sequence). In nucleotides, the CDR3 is TGTGCCAGCAGCTCGACTAGCGGGAGAACCGGGGAGCTGTTTTTT. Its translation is CASSSTSGRTGELFF.

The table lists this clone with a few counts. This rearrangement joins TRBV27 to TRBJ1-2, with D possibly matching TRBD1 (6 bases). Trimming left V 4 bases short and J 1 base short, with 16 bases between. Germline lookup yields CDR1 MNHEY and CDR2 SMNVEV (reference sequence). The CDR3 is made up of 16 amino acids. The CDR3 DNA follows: TGTGCCAGCAGTTCCCGAAACAGGGAAATTAACTATGGCTACACCTTC. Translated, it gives CASSSRNREINYGYTF.

This CDR3 is CASSAPPDSYGYTF. The CDR3 DNA reads as TGTGCCAGCAGCGCCCCCCCGGACAGCTATGGCTACACCTTC. The genes are TRBV9 and TRBJ1-2, with D possibly matching TRBD1 (6 bases). Trimming removed 3 bases from V and 4 bases from J, with 13 bases in between. The CDR3 has 14 amino acids. Germline CDR1 is SGDLS and CDR2 is YYNGEE.

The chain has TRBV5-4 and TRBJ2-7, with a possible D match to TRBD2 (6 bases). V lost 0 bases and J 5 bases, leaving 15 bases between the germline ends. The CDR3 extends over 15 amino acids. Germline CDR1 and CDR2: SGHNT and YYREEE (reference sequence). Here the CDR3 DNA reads TGTGCCAGCAGCTTGGACGTTGGGACTCAAAACGAGCAGTACTTC. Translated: CASSLDVGTQNEQYF.

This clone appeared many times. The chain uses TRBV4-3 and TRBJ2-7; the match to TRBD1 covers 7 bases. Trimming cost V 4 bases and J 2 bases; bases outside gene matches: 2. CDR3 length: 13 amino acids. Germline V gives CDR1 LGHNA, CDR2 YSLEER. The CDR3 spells CASSLDRAYEQYF. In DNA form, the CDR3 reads TGCGCCAGCAGCCTCGACAGGGCCTACGAGCAGTACTTC.

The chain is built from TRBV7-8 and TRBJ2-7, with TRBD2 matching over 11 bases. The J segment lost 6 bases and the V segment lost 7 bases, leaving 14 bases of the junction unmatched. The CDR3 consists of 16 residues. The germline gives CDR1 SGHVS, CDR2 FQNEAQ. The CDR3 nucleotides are TGTGCCAGCACCTATACCGGGTCTCTAGCGGGAGGCGAGCAGTACTTC. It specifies CASTYTGSLAGGEQYF.

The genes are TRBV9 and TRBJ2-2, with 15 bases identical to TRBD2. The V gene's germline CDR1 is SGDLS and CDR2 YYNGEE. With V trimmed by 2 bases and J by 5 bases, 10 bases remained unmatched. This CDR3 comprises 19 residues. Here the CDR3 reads CASSVSGLAGGLSTGELFF. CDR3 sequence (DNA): TGTGCCAGCAGCGTTTCCGGACTAGCGGGGGGGCTAAGTACCGGGGAGCTGTTTTTT.

The CDR3 bases are TGTGCCAGCCATAGCGGGGCGGAGACCCAGTACTTC. Its protein is CASHSGAETQYF. V gene TRBV18 combines with J gene TRBJ2-5; 8 bases fit TRBD2. The CDR3 covers 12 residues. CDR1 is KGHSH and CDR2 is LQKENI in the germline V gene. The trim removed 8 bases at V and 5 bases at J, leaving 4 bases unmatched.

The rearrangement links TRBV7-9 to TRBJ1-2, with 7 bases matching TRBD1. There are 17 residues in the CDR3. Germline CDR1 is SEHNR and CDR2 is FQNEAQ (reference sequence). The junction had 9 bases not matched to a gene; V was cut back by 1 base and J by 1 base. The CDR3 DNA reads TGTGCCAGCAGCTTAGACAAAAGGGACAGCGATAACTATGGCTACACCTTC. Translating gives CASSLDKRDSDNYGYTF.

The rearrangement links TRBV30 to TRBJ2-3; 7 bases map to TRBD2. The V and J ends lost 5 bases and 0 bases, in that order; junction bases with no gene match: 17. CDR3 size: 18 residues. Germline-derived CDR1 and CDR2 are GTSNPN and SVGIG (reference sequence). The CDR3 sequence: CAWQALGDSGLSTDTQYF. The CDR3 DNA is TGTGCCTGGCAAGCCCTCGGGGATAGCGGGCTTAGCACAGATACGCAGTATTTT.

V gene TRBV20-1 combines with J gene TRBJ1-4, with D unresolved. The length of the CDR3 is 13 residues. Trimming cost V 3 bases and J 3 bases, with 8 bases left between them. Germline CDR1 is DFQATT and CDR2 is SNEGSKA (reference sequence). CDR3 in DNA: TGCAGTGCTAGTAGCGGAGCTAATGAAAAACTGTTTTTT. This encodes CSASSGANEKLFF.

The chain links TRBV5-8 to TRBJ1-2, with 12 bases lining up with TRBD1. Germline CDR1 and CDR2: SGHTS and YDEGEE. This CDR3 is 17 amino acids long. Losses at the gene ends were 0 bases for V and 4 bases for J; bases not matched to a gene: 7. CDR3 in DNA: TGTGCCAGCAGCTTGGAGGGACAGGGGGCTTTTAGCTATGGCTACACCTTC. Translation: CASSLEGQGAFSYGYTF.

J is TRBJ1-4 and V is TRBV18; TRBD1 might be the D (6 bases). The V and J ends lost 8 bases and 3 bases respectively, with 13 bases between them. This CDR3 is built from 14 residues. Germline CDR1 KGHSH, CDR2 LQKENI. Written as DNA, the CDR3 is TGTGCCAGCACCGCCGGACAGCCTAATGAAAAACTGTTTTTT. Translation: CASTAGQPNEKLFF.

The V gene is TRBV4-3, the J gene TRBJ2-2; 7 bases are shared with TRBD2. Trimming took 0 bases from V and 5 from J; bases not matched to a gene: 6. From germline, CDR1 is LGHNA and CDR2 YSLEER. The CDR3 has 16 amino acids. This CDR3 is CASSQEVRGDTGELFF. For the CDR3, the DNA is TGCGCCAGCAGCCAAGAGGTTCGGGGGGATACCGGGGAGCTGTTTTTT.

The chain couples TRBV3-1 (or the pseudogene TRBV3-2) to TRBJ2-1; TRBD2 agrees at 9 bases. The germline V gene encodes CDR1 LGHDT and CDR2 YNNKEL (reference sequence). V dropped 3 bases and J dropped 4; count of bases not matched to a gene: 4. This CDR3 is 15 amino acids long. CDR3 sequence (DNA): TGTGCCAGCAGCCATCCTAGCGGGATTTACAATGAGCAGTTCTTC. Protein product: CASSHPSGIYNEQFF.

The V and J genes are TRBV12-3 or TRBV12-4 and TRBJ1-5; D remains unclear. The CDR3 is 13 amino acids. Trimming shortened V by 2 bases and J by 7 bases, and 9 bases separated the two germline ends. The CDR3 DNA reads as TGTGCCAGCAGTTTAAGTCCAGGCCAGCCCCAGCATTTT. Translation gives CASSLSPGQPQHF.

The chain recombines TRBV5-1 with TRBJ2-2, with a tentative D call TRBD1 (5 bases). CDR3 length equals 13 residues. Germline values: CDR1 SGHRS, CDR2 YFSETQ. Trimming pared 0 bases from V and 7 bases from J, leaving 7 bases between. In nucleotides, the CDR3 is TGCGCCAGCAGCTTGGACGACAGCGGGGAGCTGTTTTTT. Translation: CASSLDDSGELFF.

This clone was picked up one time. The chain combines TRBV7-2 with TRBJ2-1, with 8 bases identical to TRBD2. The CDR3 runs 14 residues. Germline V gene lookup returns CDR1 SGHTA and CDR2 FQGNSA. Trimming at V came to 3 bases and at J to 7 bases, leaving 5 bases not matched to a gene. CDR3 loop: CASSFGGRNNEQFF. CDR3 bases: TGTGCCAGCAGCTTTGGCGGGAGGAATAATGAGCAGTTCTTC.

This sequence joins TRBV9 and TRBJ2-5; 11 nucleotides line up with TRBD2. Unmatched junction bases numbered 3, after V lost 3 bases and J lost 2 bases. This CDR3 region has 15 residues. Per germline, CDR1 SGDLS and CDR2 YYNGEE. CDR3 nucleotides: TGTGCCAGCAGCGCTAGCGGGGGGTTACAAGAGACCCAGTACTTC. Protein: CASSASGGLQETQYF.

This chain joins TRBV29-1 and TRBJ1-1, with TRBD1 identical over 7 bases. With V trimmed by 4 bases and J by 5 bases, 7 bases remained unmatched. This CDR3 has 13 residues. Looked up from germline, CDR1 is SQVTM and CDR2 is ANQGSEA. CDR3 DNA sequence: TGCAGCGTTGGGCAGGGGGTAGGGACTGAAGCTTTCTTT. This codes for CSVGQGVGTEAFF.

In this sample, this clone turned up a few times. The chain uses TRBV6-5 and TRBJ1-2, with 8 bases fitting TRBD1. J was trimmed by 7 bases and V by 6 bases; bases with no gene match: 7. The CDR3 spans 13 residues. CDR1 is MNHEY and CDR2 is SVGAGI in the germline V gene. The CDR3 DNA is TGTGCCAGCAGAATACAGGGGGTTGGTGGCTACACCTTC. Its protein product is CASRIQGVGGYTF.

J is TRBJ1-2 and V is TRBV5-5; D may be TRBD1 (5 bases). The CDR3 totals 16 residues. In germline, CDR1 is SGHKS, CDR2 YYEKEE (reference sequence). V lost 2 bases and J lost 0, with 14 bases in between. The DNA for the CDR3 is TGTGCCAGCAGCTTAGTTGCAGGGTTTGCTAACTATGGCTACACCTTC. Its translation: CASSLVAGFANYGYTF.

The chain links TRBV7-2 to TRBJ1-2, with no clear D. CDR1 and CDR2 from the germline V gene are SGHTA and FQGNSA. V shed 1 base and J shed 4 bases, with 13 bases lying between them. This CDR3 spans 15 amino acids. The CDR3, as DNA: TGTGCCAGCAGCTTAGGATTGGGTCCAGGCTATGGCTACACCTTC. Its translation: CASSLGLGPGYGYTF.

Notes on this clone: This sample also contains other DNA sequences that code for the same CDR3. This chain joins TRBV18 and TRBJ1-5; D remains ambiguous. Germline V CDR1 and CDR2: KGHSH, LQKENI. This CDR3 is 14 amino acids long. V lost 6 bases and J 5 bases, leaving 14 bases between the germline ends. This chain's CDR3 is CASSPQGRDQPQHF. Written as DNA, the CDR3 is TGTGCCAGCTCCCCCCAAGGCCGGGATCAGCCCCAGCATTTT.

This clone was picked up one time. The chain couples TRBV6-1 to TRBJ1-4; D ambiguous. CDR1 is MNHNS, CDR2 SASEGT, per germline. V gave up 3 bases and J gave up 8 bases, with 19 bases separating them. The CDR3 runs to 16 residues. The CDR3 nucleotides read TGTGCCAGCAGTGAGGATCTCTACGGGATGCTCGAAAAACTGTTTTTT. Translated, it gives CASSEDLYGMLEKLFF.

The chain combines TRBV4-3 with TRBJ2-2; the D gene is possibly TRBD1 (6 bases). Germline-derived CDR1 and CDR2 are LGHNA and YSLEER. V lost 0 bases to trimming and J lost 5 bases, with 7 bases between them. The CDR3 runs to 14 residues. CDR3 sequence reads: CASSQEQGTGELFF. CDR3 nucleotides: TGCGCCAGCAGCCAAGAACAGGGAACCGGGGAGCTGTTTTTT.

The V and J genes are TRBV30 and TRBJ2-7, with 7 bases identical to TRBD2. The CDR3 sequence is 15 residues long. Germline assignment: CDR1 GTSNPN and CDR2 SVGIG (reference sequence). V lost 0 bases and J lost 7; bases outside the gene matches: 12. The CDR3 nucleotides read TGTGCCTGGAGTGTGTTAGCGGGTCCGTCTTGGGAGCAGTACTTC. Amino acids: CAWSVLAGPSWEQYF.

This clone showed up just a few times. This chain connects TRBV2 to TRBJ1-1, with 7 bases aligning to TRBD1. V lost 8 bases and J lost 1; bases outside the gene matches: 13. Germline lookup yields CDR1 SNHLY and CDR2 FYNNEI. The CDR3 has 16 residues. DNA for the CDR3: TGTGCCAGCCAAAAGGAGGGGGCGGACCCGAACACTGAAGCTTTCTTT. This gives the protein CASQKEGADPNTEAFF.